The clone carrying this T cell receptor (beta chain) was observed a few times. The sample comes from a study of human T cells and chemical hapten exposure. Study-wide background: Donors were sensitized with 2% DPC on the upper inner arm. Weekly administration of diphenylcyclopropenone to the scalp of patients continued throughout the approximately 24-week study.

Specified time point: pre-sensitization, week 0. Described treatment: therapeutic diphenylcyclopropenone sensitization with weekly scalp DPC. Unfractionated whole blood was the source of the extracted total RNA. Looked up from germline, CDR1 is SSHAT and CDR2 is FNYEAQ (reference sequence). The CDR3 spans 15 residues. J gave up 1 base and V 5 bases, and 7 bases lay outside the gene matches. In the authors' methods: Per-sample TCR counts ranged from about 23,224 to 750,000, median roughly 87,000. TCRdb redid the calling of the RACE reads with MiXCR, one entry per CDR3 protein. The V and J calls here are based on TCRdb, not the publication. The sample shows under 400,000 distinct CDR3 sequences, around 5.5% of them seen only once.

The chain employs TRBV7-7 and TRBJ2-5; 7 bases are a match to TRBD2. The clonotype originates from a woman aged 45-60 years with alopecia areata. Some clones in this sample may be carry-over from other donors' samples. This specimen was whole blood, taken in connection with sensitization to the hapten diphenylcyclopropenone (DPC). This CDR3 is CASSAGVRGQETQYF. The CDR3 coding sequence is TGTGCCAGCAGCGCGGGAGTGCGGGGCCAAGAGACCCAGTACTTC.